Given below is one T cell receptor (beta chain) in context. Its antigen remains unknown. Genomic DNA, the template, was used for profiling of the TCR beta VDJ and CDR3. Each CDR3 protein is one row after TCRdb ran MiXCR on the reads. The sample carries approximately 100,000 distinct CDR3 sequences, around 62% recorded once. The sample belongs to a study of CD8+CD57+ T cells in acquired aplastic anemia. Study-wide findings and caveats: Overlap between patients and controls comprised twenty-nine CD8+ CDR3 sequences.

Patients who underwent sequencing had shown CD8+CD57+ cell expansion by flow cytometry. A severe acquired aplastic anemia diagnosis applied to all patients. The germline V gene encodes CDR1 SQVTM and CDR2 ANQGSEA. This CDR3 spans 12 amino acids. The specimen sequenced was sorted CD4+, CD8+, or CD8+CD57+ T cells (not recorded which) from PBMCs. The chain joins TRBV29-1 to TRBJ2-5, with a weak D call TRBD2 (5 bases). The J call is doubtful: the DNA matches TRBJ2-1 better. The TCR was taken from a human donor with aplastic anemia. In DNA form, the CDR3 reads TGCAGCCTGATCGGACTGTACAATGAGCAGTTCTTC. Translation: CSLIGLYNEQFF.